This is a list of T cell receptor beta chains from one sample in a study of cytomegalovirus exposure and HLA in healthy donors. TCRdb's table, derived via immunoSEQ multiplex PCR, lists solely in-frame clones and lacks some. Of about 180,000 clones in the sample, 77% were seen once. What was sequenced was PBMCs. The receptor set was obtained from a man between 18 and 35 years old in good health and CMV-seronegative. Both conserved end residues are part of each CDR3. Fields, in order: V gene, clone size, J gene, D gene, CDR3 DNA, CDR3 protein. A D gene is named only where the DNA matches it firmly. Clone size, where shown, is once, few, many, or a class for clones that have expanded.

v_gene: TRBV6-1; abundance: .; j_gene: TRBJ2-6; d_gene: TRBD2; CDR3nt: TGTGCCAGCAGCAAGACTAGCACTGGGGCCAACGTCCTGACTTTC; CDR3aa: CASSKTSTGANVLTF
v_gene: TRBV7-2; abundance: few; j_gene: TRBJ1-3; d_gene: .; CDR3nt: TGTGCCAGCAGCCCCCTGGGCTCGGGAAACACCATATATTTT; CDR3aa: CASSPLGSGNTIYF
v_gene: TRBV18; abundance: .; j_gene: TRBJ2-7; d_gene: TRBD1; CDR3nt: TGTGCCAGCTCACCCCGGGACAGGGGCGAGCAGTACTTC; CDR3aa: CASSPRDRGEQYF
v_gene: TRBV7-2; abundance: .; j_gene: TRBJ2-1; d_gene: TRBD2; CDR3nt: TGTGCCAGCAGCACAACCCTAGCGGCAAACGTAGCAGGAGAGCAGTTCTTC; CDR3aa: CASSTTLAANVAGEQFF
v_gene: TRBV7-8; abundance: .; j_gene: TRBJ1-3; d_gene: TRBD1; CDR3nt: TGTGCCAGCAGACTCACAGGGGTTGGCTCTGGAAACACCATATATTTT; CDR3aa: CASRLTGVGSGNTIYF
v_gene: TRBV6-1; abundance: .; j_gene: TRBJ2-1; d_gene: TRBD2; CDR3nt: TGTGCCAGCAGTGAACTAGCGGGAGGGTACAATGAGCAGTTCTTC; CDR3aa: CASSELAGGYNEQFF
v_gene: TRBV11-2; abundance: .; j_gene: TRBJ1-1; d_gene: .; CDR3nt: TGTGCCAGCAGCTTAGATAGGGGGGGAGGTGAAGCTTTCTTT; CDR3aa: CASSLDRGGGEAFF
v_gene: TRBV27; abundance: .; j_gene: TRBJ2-7; d_gene: TRBD2; CDR3nt: TGTGCCAGCAGTTTAAGGAATAGCGGGAGCTCCTACGAGCAGTACTTC; CDR3aa: CASSLRNSGSSYEQYF
v_gene: TRBV7-2; abundance: .; j_gene: TRBJ1-1; d_gene: .; CDR3nt: TGTGCCGGCAGCTTCCCGGGACATTCGAACACTGAAGCTTTCTTT; CDR3aa: CAGSFPGHSNTEAFF
v_gene: TRBV7-6; abundance: few; j_gene: TRBJ2-5; d_gene: TRBD1; CDR3nt: TGCGCCAGCAGCTTAGAGGGACAGCGGCTGGGGACCCAGTACTTC; CDR3aa: CASSLEGQRLGTQYF
v_gene: TRBV9; abundance: .; j_gene: TRBJ1-2; d_gene: .; CDR3nt: TGTGCCAGCAGCGTAGGGGGGGATTATGGCTACACCTTC; CDR3aa: CASSVGGDYGYTF
v_gene: TRBV7-2; abundance: .; j_gene: TRBJ2-3; d_gene: .; CDR3nt: TGTGCCAGCAGCCCGCGGGCAGGGGCCAGGTTCAGCACAGATACGCAGTATTTT; CDR3aa: CASSPRAGARFSTDTQYF
v_gene: TRBV7-9; abundance: .; j_gene: TRBJ2-3; d_gene: .; CDR3nt: TGTGCCAGCAGCCTAGTCTCCACAGGGAGAACAGATACGCAGTATTTT; CDR3aa: CASSLVSTGRTDTQYF
v_gene: TRBV29-1; abundance: .; j_gene: TRBJ1-2; d_gene: TRBD1; CDR3nt: TGCAGCGCCGGGACAGGTCCACCTAACTATGGCTACACCTTC; CDR3aa: CSAGTGPPNYGYTF
v_gene: TRBV19; abundance: .; j_gene: TRBJ1-4; d_gene: TRBD1; CDR3nt: TGTGCCAGTACCCCTTTCGGACAGGGAAGTGAAAAACTGTTTTTT; CDR3aa: CASTPFGQGSEKLFF
v_gene: TRBV15; abundance: .; j_gene: TRBJ1-5; d_gene: .; CDR3nt: TGTGCCACCAGCAGAGGTGATAGGGGTCAGCCCCAGCATTTT; CDR3aa: CATSRGDRGQPQHF
v_gene: TRBV5-4; abundance: few; j_gene: TRBJ2-7; d_gene: TRBD1; CDR3nt: TGTGCCAGCAGCTTGAGGGGACAGGGGGACTCCTACGAGCAGTACTTC; CDR3aa: CASSLRGQGDSYEQYF
v_gene: TRBV7-8; abundance: few; j_gene: TRBJ1-1; d_gene: .; CDR3nt: TGTGCCAGCAGCTTATCGATTTCCTCACGGGAAACTGAAGCTTTCTTT; CDR3aa: CASSLSISSRETEAFF
v_gene: TRBV5-1; abundance: .; j_gene: TRBJ2-2; d_gene: .; CDR3nt: TGCGCCAGCGGGGGGATCACCAGCGGGGAGCTGTTTTTT; CDR3aa: CASGGITSGELFF
v_gene: TRBV7-9; abundance: once; j_gene: TRBJ1-2; d_gene: TRBD1; CDR3nt: TGTGCCAGCAGCTTGGACAGGGGCCATGGCTACACCTTC; CDR3aa: CASSLDRGHGYTF
v_gene: TRBV18; abundance: .; j_gene: TRBJ1-5; d_gene: .; CDR3nt: TGTGCCAGCTCTTCCGGGGGGGGCAATCAGCCCCAGCATTTT; CDR3aa: CASSSGGGNQPQHF
v_gene: TRBV30; abundance: once; j_gene: TRBJ2-7; d_gene: .; CDR3nt: TGTGCCTGGAGTCCCCAGGGGGGAGAGCAGTACTTC; CDR3aa: CAWSPQGGEQYF
v_gene: TRBV5-1; abundance: .; j_gene: TRBJ2-1; d_gene: TRBD2; CDR3nt: TGCGCCAGCAGCCCCGCCCGGCGGGGGGGCCAACCAATTAATGAGCAGTTCTTC; CDR3aa: CASSPARRGGQPINEQFF
v_gene: TRBV6-6; abundance: .; j_gene: TRBJ2-1; d_gene: .; CDR3nt: TGTGCCAGCAGTTACTCGTTTTTAGCGAATGAGCAGTTCTTC; CDR3aa: CASSYSFLANEQFF
v_gene: TRBV13; abundance: .; j_gene: TRBJ2-3; d_gene: TRBD2; CDR3nt: TGTGCCAGCAGCTTCGTTTTAGCGGGGAGCACAGATACGCAGTATTTT; CDR3aa: CASSFVLAGSTDTQYF
v_gene: TRBV6-4; abundance: .; j_gene: TRBJ1-1; d_gene: TRBD1; CDR3nt: TGTGCCAGCAGTGATAGGACAGGGGCTGGGGTCACTGAAGCTTTCTTT; CDR3aa: CASSDRTGAGVTEAFF
v_gene: TRBV6-5; abundance: .; j_gene: TRBJ2-7; d_gene: .; CDR3nt: TGTGCCAGCAGTTACGGCGGATCCTACGAGCAGTACTTC; CDR3aa: CASSYGGSYEQYF
v_gene: TRBV5-1; abundance: .; j_gene: TRBJ2-5; d_gene: TRBD2; CDR3nt: TGCGCCAGCAGCTTGGGAGTGATTGGGGCTAGCGGGTCAGGAGGGGAGACCCAGTACTTC; CDR3aa: CASSLGVIGASGSGGETQYF
v_gene: TRBV2; abundance: .; j_gene: TRBJ1-1; d_gene: TRBD1; CDR3nt: TGTGCCAGCACCAGAGCAGGGGGGAACACTGAAGCTTTCTTT; CDR3aa: CASTRAGGNTEAFF
v_gene: TRBV6-6; abundance: few; j_gene: TRBJ2-3; d_gene: .; CDR3nt: TGTGCCAGCAGTTACGTCTGGCAGGGAAGCACAGATACGCAGTATTTT; CDR3aa: CASSYVWQGSTDTQYF
v_gene: TRBV13; abundance: .; j_gene: TRBJ2-1; d_gene: .; CDR3nt: TGTGCCAGCAGCCCTACAGGGGTCCCGGGGGGGAATGAGCAGTTCTTC; CDR3aa: CASSPTGVPGGNEQFF
v_gene: TRBV7-2; abundance: .; j_gene: TRBJ2-1; d_gene: .; CDR3nt: TGTGCCAGCAGCTTTCCCACAGCTTACAATGAGCAGTTCTTC; CDR3aa: CASSFPTAYNEQFF
v_gene: TRBV30; abundance: .; j_gene: TRBJ2-2; d_gene: TRBD2; CDR3nt: TGTGCCTGGAGAGAACTAGCGGGGGACACCGGGGAGCTGTTTTTT; CDR3aa: CAWRELAGDTGELFF
v_gene: TRBV5-4; abundance: few; j_gene: TRBJ2-3; d_gene: .; CDR3nt: TGTGCCAGCAGCTCCCGGACTCGGAACACAGATACGCAGTATTTT; CDR3aa: CASSSRTRNTDTQYF
v_gene: TRBV5-4; abundance: .; j_gene: TRBJ2-7; d_gene: TRBD1; CDR3nt: TGTGCCAGCAGCGGGGACAGCTCCTACGAGCAGTACTTC; CDR3aa: CASSGDSSYEQYF
v_gene: TRBV9; abundance: .; j_gene: TRBJ2-1; d_gene: .; CDR3nt: TGTGCCAGCAGCGTATGGCAGTACAATGAGCAGTTCTTC; CDR3aa: CASSVWQYNEQFF
v_gene: TRBV5-1; abundance: .; j_gene: TRBJ2-5; d_gene: TRBD1; CDR3nt: TGCGCCAGCAGCTTACCGGGACAGAAAGAGACCCAGTACTTC; CDR3aa: CASSLPGQKETQYF
v_gene: TRBV6-1; abundance: .; j_gene: TRBJ1-2; d_gene: .; CDR3nt: TGTGCCGGGCTGAGATCTCGAGGGTATGGCTACACCTTC; CDR3aa: CAGLRSRGYGYTF
v_gene: TRBV5-4; abundance: .; j_gene: TRBJ1-6; d_gene: TRBD1; CDR3nt: TGTGCCAGCAGCGCGGACAGGGGTAATTCACCCCTCCACTTT; CDR3aa: CASSADRGNSPLHF
v_gene: TRBV7-2; abundance: few; j_gene: TRBJ2-2; d_gene: TRBD2; CDR3nt: TGTGCCAGCAGCCTTAGCGGGGTGGAAAGGCTGTTTTTT; CDR3aa: CASSLSGVERLFF
v_gene: TRBV18; abundance: .; j_gene: TRBJ1-5; d_gene: .; CDR3nt: TGTGCCAGCTCACCAGAGGTCTCGATGTATCAGCCCCAGCATTTT; CDR3aa: CASSPEVSMYQPQHF
v_gene: TRBV9; abundance: .; j_gene: TRBJ2-1; d_gene: TRBD2; CDR3nt: TGTGCCAGCAGCGTAGCGGTTACTAGCGGGAGGTATGAGCAGTTCTTC; CDR3aa: CASSVAVTSGRYEQFF
v_gene: TRBV7-8; abundance: once; j_gene: TRBJ1-6; d_gene: .; CDR3nt: TGTGCCAGCAGCCCAGGGAATTCACCCCTCCACTTT; CDR3aa: CASSPGNSPLHF
v_gene: TRBV7-9; abundance: once; j_gene: TRBJ2-3; d_gene: .; CDR3nt: TGTGCCAGCAGCTTATACGGGGGAAGCACAGATACGCAGTATTTT; CDR3aa: CASSLYGGSTDTQYF
v_gene: TRBV5-6; abundance: .; j_gene: TRBJ2-7; d_gene: .; CDR3nt: TGTGCCAGCAGCTTGGCAGAATACGAGCAGTACTTC; CDR3aa: CASSLAEYEQYF
v_gene: TRBV12-5; abundance: .; j_gene: TRBJ2-6; d_gene: .; CDR3nt: TGTGCTAGTGGTTTGACAGGGAGGGCTGGGGCCAACGTCCTGACTTTC; CDR3aa: CASGLTGRAGANVLTF
v_gene: TRBV29-1; abundance: .; j_gene: TRBJ1-2; d_gene: TRBD1; CDR3nt: TGCAGCGTTGCATTAGACAGGGCTTATGGCTACACCTTC; CDR3aa: CSVALDRAYGYTF
v_gene: TRBV9; abundance: .; j_gene: TRBJ2-1; d_gene: TRBD2; CDR3nt: TGTGCCAGCAGAGAGCTAGCGGGAACCACTGAGCAGTTCTTC; CDR3aa: CASRELAGTTEQFF
v_gene: TRBV4-3; abundance: many; j_gene: TRBJ2-1; d_gene: TRBD2; CDR3nt: TGCGCCAGCAGCCAAGATGCTAGCGGGCCCTACAATGAGCAGTTCTTC; CDR3aa: CASSQDASGPYNEQFF
v_gene: TRBV5-6; abundance: .; j_gene: TRBJ1-1; d_gene: TRBD1; CDR3nt: TGTGCCAGCAGCCCGGACAGGGGGCGCAGAACTGAAGCTTTCTTT; CDR3aa: CASSPDRGRRTEAFF
v_gene: TRBV18; abundance: .; j_gene: TRBJ2-2; d_gene: TRBD2; CDR3nt: TGTGCCAGCTCACGACTAGCGGGGGGACTGAACACCGGGGAGCTGTTTTTT; CDR3aa: CASSRLAGGLNTGELFF
v_gene: TRBV5-4; abundance: .; j_gene: TRBJ2-2; d_gene: TRBD2; CDR3nt: TGTGCCAGCAGACCTGGGACTAGCGGGGGCTTAGTAGACACCGGGGAGCTGTTTTTT; CDR3aa: CASRPGTSGGLVDTGELFF
v_gene: TRBV11-2; abundance: once; j_gene: TRBJ1-1; d_gene: .; CDR3nt: TGTGCCAGCAGCTCTGGAACAGGGACTGAAGCTTTCTTT; CDR3aa: CASSSGTGTEAFF
v_gene: TRBV6-1; abundance: .; j_gene: TRBJ2-3; d_gene: TRBD1; CDR3nt: TGTGCCAGCCAGGGACAGGGGGTCGAGGATACGCAGTATTTT; CDR3aa: CASQGQGVEDTQYF
v_gene: TRBV5-1; abundance: .; j_gene: TRBJ1-2; d_gene: .; CDR3nt: TGCGCCAGCAGCTTTGACCGACAGTATGGCTACACCTTC; CDR3aa: CASSFDRQYGYTF
v_gene: TRBV9; abundance: .; j_gene: TRBJ2-5; d_gene: TRBD1; CDR3nt: TGTGCCAGCAGCATAGGGGGACAGGGGACAGAGACCCAGTACTTC; CDR3aa: CASSIGGQGTETQYF